The next 10 T cell receptor beta chains were all read from a single sample in a study. TCRdb fed the 5' RACE reads into MiXCR, producing one record per CDR3 protein. The profile shows about 40,000 distinct CDR3 sequences, 15% to 20% of them singletons. The specimen sequenced was naive CD4+ T cells sorted from a lymph node. As for subset: naive CD4+ T cells, CD4+CD45RA+CD25-. Source of these receptors: a female donor with breast cancer.

This chain joins TRBV4-1 and TRBJ2-7, with D possibly matching TRBD1 (6 bases). Trimming removed 4 bases at V and 5 bases at J, with 15 bases between. The CDR3 sequence is 14 residues long. Germline values: CDR1 MGHRA, CDR2 YSYEKL. The CDR3, as DNA: TGCGCCAGCAGCCCGTACGACAGGTCGAACGAGCAGTACTTC. Translated: CASSPYDRSNEQYF.

This clonotype was seen ten or more times. The rearrangement uses TRBV6-1 and TRBJ1-5; D not certain. V gave up 6 bases and J gave up 3 bases, with 9 bases separating them. The CDR3 consists of 13 residues. Per germline, CDR1 MNHNS and CDR2 SASEGT. Here the CDR3 DNA reads TGTGCCAGCAGGATCCAGTCCAATCAGCCCCAGCATTTT. It specifies CASRIQSNQPQHF.

This clonotype has a handful of counts. This chain connects TRBV25-1 to TRBJ2-7; TRBD2 matches at 10 bases. V gave up 3 bases and J gave up 5 bases; unmatched junction bases: 10. Germline V CDR1 and CDR2: MGHDK, SYGVNS. CDR3 length equals 16 residues. CDR3 region: CASSENGTSVSHEQYF. CDR3 bases: TGTGCCAGCAGTGAGAACGGGACTAGCGTTTCCCACGAGCAGTACTTC.

This clonotype has a single count. A read error may be the cause here, since a much bigger clone is one base away. The J gene is TRBJ2-1, the V gene TRBV5-1, with TRBD2 matching over 9 bases. The germline CDR1 and CDR2 sequences are SGHRS and YFSETQ. The CDR3 length is 16 residues. CDR3 protein: CTSSFNSGGSYNEQFF. Written as DNA, the CDR3 is TGCACCAGCAGCTTTAATAGCGGGGGAAGCTACAATGAGCAGTTCTTC. The full variable domain, with the rest looked up from reference TRBV5-1 and TRBJ2-1, is KAGVTQTPRYLIKTRGQQVTLSCSPISGHRSVSWYQQTPGQGLQFLFEYFSETQRNKGNFPGRFSGRQFSNSRSEMNVSTLELGDSALYLCTSSFNSGGSYNEQFFGPGTRLTVL.

The chain couples TRBV5-5 to TRBJ1-3; D may be TRBD1 (5 bases). Trimming took 0 bases from V and 8 from J, leaving 12 bases between them. CDR1 is SGHKS, CDR2 YYEKEE, per germline (reference sequence). The CDR3 has 14 residues. The CDR3 DNA reads as TGTGCCAGCAGCTTGGTTGTAAGGGGAGACACCATATATTTT. Translation gives CASSLVVRGDTIYF.

This clonotype was detected only a few times. CDR3 coding DNA: TGTGCCAGCAGTTCGGACCTCCCCCTCGGCGAGCAGTACTTC. It codes for CASSSDLPLGEQYF. The rearrangement uses TRBV7-9 and TRBJ2-7; D is unclear. V was shortened by 6 bases and J by 6 bases, with 18 bases between the two germline ends. In germline, CDR1 is SEHNR, CDR2 FQNEAQ (reference sequence). The CDR3 consists of 14 residues.

The chain recombines TRBV7-8 with TRBJ1-1, with 7 nucleotides matching TRBD1. Germline assignment: CDR1 SGHVS and CDR2 FQNEAQ. The ends lost 5 bases at V and 1 base at J; junction bases unmatched: 1. This CDR3 has 13 residues. The CDR3 DNA reads as TGTGCCAGCAGCCGGACAGGGAACACTGAAGCTTTCTTT. It yields the protein CASSRTGNTEAFF.

This clonotype was seen a handful of times. This chain uses TRBV5-1 with TRBJ1-1, with a tentative D call TRBD1 (6 bases). In germline, CDR1 is SGHRS, CDR2 YFSETQ. With 6 bases removed from V and 0 bases from J, the gap between germline ends came to 12 bases. The CDR3 spans 14 residues. CDR3: CASTKTGMNTEAFF. The DNA for the CDR3 is TGCGCCAGCACCAAGACAGGAATGAACACTGAAGCTTTCTTT.

This chain connects TRBV7-2 to TRBJ2-7; 7 nucleotides match TRBD2. Germline assignment: CDR1 SGHTA and CDR2 FQGNSA. Unmatched junction bases numbered 13, after V lost 1 base and J lost 1 base. The CDR3 length is 18 residues. CDR3 sequence reads: CASSLEPLGRGGSYEQYF. The CDR3 DNA sequence: TGTGCCAGCAGCTTAGAACCTCTGGGACGGGGAGGGTCCTACGAGCAGTACTTC.

This chain connects TRBV20-1 to TRBJ2-7, with 8 positions matching TRBD1. Germline V gives CDR1 DFQATT, CDR2 SNEGSKA (reference sequence). V lost 5 bases to trimming and J lost 2 bases; unmatched junction nucleotides: 5. CDR3 length: 13 amino acids. CDR3 sequence reads: CSADPGQAYEQYF. In DNA form, the CDR3 reads TGCAGTGCTGACCCGGGACAGGCCTACGAGCAGTACTTC.